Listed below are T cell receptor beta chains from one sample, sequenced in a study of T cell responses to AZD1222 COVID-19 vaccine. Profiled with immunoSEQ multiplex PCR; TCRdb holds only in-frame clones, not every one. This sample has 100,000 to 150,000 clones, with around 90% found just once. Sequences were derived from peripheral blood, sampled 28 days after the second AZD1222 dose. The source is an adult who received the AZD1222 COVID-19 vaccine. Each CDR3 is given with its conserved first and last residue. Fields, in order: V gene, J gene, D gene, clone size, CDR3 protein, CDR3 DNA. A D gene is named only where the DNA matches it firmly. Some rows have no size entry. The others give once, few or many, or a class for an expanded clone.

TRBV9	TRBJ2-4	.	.	CASSVTTGTQNIQYF	TGTGCCAGCAGCGTAACGACCGGGACCCAAAACATTCAGTACTTC
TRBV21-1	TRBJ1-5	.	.	CASSGGAMGNQPQHF	TGTGCCAGCAGCGGGGGGGCTATGGGCAATCAGCCCCAGCATTTT
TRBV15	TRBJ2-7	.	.	CATSRVIGATLEQYF	TGTGCCACCAGCAGAGTAATCGGTGCCACGCTCGAGCAGTACTTC
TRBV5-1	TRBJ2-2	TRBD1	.	CASRDGPWDRGRRSGELFF	TGCGCCAGCAGGGACGGGCCATGGGACAGGGGGCGCCGTTCCGGGGAGCTGTTTTTT
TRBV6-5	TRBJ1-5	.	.	CASETWGGQPQHF	TGTGCCAGCGAAACATGGGGAGGTCAGCCCCAGCATTTT
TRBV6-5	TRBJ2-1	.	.	CASSYPGELVFF	TGTGCCAGCAGTTACCCAGGGGAGCTTGTGTTCTTC
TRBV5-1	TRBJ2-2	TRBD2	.	CASSLRLAGTGELFF	TGCGCCAGCAGCTTGCGACTAGCGGGCACCGGGGAGCTGTTTTTT
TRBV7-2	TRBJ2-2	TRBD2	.	CASSLGLAGRGELFF	TGTGCCAGCAGCTTAGGACTAGCGGGAAGAGGGGAGCTGTTTTTT
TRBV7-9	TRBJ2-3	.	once	CASSSSAGALGYF	TGTGCCAGCAGCTCTTCCGCTGGGGCGCTGGGTTATTTT
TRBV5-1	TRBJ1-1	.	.	CASSQGTGNTEAFF	TGCGCCAGCAGTCAAGGGACGGGGAACACTGAAGCTTTCTTT
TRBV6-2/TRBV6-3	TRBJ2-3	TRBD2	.	CASSSPSGGSYTQYF	TGTGCCAGCAGCTCTCCTAGCGGGGGGTCATATACGCAGTATTTT
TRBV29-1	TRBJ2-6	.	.	CSVMQGTGANVLTF	TGCAGCGTGATGCAGGGAACTGGGGCCAACGTCCTGACTTTC
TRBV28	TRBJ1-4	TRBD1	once	CASSQSGGVEEKLFF	TGTGCCAGCAGTCAGTCAGGGGGGGTTGAGGAAAAACTGTTTTTT
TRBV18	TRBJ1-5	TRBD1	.	CASSPSGGSQPQHF	TGTGCCAGCTCACCTTCAGGGGGCTCTCAGCCCCAGCATTTT
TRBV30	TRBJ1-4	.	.	CAWSNLSWQFNEKLFF	TGTGCCTGGAGTAATCTAAGTTGGCAGTTTAATGAAAAACTGTTTTTT
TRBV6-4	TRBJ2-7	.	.	CASNQQGYYEQYF	TGTGCCAGCAATCAACAGGGCTACTACGAGCAGTACTTC
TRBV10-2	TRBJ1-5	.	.	CASKASNQPQHF	TGCGCCAGCAAGGCCAGCAATCAGCCCCAGCATTTT
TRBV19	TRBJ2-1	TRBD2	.	CASSISLAGFYNEQFF	TGTGCCAGTAGTATTAGTCTAGCGGGATTCTACAATGAGCAGTTCTTC
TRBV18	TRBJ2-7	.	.	CASSPPLGGDSLQYF	TGTGCCAGCTCACCCCCTTTAGGGGGTGACAGCTTACAGTACTTC
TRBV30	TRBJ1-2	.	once	CALERGVTGGDTF	TGTGCCTTGGAGAGAGGGGTAACAGGTGGGGACACCTTC